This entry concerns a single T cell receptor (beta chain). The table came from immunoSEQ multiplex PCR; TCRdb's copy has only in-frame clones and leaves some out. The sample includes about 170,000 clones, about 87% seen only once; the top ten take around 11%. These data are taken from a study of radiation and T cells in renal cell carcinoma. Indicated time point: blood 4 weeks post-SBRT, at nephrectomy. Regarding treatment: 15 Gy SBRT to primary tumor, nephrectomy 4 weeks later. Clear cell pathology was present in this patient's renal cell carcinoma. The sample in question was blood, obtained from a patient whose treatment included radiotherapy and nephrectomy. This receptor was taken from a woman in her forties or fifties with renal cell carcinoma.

As DNA, the CDR3 is TGTGCCAGCAGCTTAACCGGGGAGTGGCCGGGTGGCTACACCTTC. Translated: CASSLTGEWPGGYTF. The gene calls are TRBV7-2 and TRBJ1-2; D is uncertain. Germline V gives CDR1 SGHTA, CDR2 FQGNSA. V was shortened by 2 bases and J by 7 bases, with 17 bases between the two germline ends. This CDR3 region has 15 residues. Variable domain in full (rest from reference TRBV7-2 and TRBJ1-2): GAGVSQSPSNKVTEKGKDVELRCDPISGHTALYWYRQSLGQGLEFLIYFQGNSAPDKSGLPSDRFSAERTGGSVSTLTIQRTQQEDSAVYLCASSLTGEWPGGYTFGSGTRLTVV.